The subject of this entry is one TCR beta chain. Profiled with immunoSEQ multiplex PCR; TCRdb holds only in-frame clones, not every one. The sample holds tens of thousands of clones; roughly 90% are singletons and the top ten take 5.1%. This sample stems from a study of technical replicates of blood from a handful of donors. CDR3 length: 13 residues. CDR1 and CDR2 (germline): GTSNPN, SVGIG (reference sequence). V lost 3 bases and J lost 10, with 16 bases in between. Sequencing was performed on PBMCs. The chain links TRBV30 to TRBJ2-1; a weak D match, TRBD1 (5 bases). The origin of this receptor is a human donor in good health. Some clones in this sample may be carry-over from other donors' samples. The CDR3 is CAWRDQPAGEQFF. The DNA for the CDR3 is TGTGCCTGGAGAGACCAACCAGCAGGGGAGCAGTTCTTC. The complete variable domain, with remaining parts taken from reference TRBV30 and TRBJ2-1, reads SQTIHQWPATLVQPVGSPLSLECTVEGTSNPNLYWYRQAAGRGLQLLFYSVGIGQISSEVPQNLSASRPQDRQFILSSKKLLLSDSGFYLCAWRDQPAGEQFFGPGTRLTVL.